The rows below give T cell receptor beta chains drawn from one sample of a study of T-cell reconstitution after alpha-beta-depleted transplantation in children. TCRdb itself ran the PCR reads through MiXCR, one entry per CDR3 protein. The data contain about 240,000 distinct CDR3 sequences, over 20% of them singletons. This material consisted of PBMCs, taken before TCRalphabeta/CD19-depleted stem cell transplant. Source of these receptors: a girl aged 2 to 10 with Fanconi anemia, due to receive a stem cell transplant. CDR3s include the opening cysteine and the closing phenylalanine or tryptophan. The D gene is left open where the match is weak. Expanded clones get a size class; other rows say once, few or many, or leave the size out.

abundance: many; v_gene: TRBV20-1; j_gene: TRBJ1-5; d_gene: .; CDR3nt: TGCAGTGCTAGAGTACCCGATTATAGCAATCAGCCCCAGCATTTT; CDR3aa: CSARVPDYSNQPQHF
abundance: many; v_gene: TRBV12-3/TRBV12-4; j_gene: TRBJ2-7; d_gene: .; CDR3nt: TGTGCCAGCACGAGAGGGAACTGGGGAGAGCAGTACTTC; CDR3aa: CASTRGNWGEQYF
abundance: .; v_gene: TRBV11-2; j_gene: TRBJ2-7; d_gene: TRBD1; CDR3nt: TGTGCCAGCAGCTTAGAGGTCAGGGGGTACGAGCAGTACTTC; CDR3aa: CASSLEVRGYEQYF
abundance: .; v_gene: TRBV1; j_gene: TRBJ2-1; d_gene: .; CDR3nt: TGCACCAGCAGCCAAGGGCTAGCGGGGGGGCCCTCCTACAATGAGCAGTTCTTC; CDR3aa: CTSSQGLAGGPSYNEQFF
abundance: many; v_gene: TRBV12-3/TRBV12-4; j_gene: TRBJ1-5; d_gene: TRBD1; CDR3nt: TGTGCCAGCAGTTTAAAGGCAGGGGGCGGCAATCAGCCCCAGCATTTT; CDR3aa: CASSLKAGGGNQPQHF
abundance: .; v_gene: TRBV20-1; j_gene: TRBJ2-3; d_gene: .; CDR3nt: TGCAGTGCTATGAAACAGAGCACAGATACGCAGTATTTT; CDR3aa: CSAMKQSTDTQYF
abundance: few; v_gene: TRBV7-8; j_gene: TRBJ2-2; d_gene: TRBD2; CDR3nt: TGTGCCAGCAGCTTTATTCTCAGCGGGGGGAACACCGGGGAGCTGTTTTTT; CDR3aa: CASSFILSGGNTGELFF
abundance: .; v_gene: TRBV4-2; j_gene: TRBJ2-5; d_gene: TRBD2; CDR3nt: TGTGCCAGCAGCCCACCGGGACTAGCGGGAGAGCTACCTCAAGCGACCCAGTACTTC; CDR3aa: CASSPPGLAGELPQATQYF
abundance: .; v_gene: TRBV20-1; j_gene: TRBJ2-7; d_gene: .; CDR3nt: TGCAGTGCCGAGGACGGGATGGGAACCTACGAGCAGTACTTC; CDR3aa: CSAEDGMGTYEQYF
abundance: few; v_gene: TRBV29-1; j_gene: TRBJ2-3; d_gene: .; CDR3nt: TGCAGCGTTGAAGTAGGGGGAGATACGCAGTATTTT; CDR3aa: CSVEVGGDTQYF
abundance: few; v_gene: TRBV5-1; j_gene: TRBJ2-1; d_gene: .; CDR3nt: TGCGCCAGCAGGAGCGAGCTCGCCAATGAGCAGTTCTTC; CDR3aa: CASRSELANEQFF
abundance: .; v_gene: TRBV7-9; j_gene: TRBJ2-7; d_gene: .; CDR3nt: TGTGCCAGCAGCTTAACACCCCATTTCGAGCAGTACTTC; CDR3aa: CASSLTPHFEQYF
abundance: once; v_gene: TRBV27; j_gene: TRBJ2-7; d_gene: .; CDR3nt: TGTGCCAGCAGTTTATCACTATCAAGCTCCTACGAGCAGTACTTC; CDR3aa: CASSLSLSSSYEQYF
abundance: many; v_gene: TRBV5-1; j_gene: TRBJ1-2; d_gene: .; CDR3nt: TGCGCCAGCAGCACGGAGACGGGTGGCTACACCTTC; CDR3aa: CASSTETGGYTF
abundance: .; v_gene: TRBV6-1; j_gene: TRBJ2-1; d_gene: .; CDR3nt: TGTGCCAGCACGGGGTTGCATCCGGGGAACAATGAGCAGTTCTTC; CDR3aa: CASTGLHPGNNEQFF
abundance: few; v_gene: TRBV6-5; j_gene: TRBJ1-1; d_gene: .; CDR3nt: TGTGCCAGCAGTTTTGCCAAGGACACTGAAGCTTTCTTT; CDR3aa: CASSFAKDTEAFF
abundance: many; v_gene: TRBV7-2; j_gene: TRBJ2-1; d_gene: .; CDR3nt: TGTGCCAGCAGCCACCGAGTAACAAGAGACAATGAGCAGTTCTTC; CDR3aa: CASSHRVTRDNEQFF
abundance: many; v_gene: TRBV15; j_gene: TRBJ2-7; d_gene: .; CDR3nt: TGTGCCACCAGCGGACGGAACTCCTACGAGCAGTACTTC; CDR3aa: CATSGRNSYEQYF
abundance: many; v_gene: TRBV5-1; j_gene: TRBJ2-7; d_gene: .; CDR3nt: TGCGCCAGCAGCTTGGCCGGGACGGCATCCTACGAGCAGTACTTC; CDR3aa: CASSLAGTASYEQYF
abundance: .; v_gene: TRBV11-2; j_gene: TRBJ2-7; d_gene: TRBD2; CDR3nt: TGTGCCAGCAGCTTAGACCTCGGCCCTCTAAGGCTCGTAGCGGGAGGGAGCTCCTACGAGCAGTACTTC; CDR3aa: CASSLDLGPLRLVAGGSSYEQYF
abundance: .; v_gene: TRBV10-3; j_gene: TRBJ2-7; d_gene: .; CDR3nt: TGTGCCATCAGTGAGTCCGGGGTTCTAGTTTCCGAGCAGTACTTC; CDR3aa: CAISESGVLVSEQYF
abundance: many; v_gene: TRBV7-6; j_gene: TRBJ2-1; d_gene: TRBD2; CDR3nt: TGTGCCAGCAGCCCCCCCGGGACTAGCGGGTTCAATGAGCAGTTCTTC; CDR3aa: CASSPPGTSGFNEQFF
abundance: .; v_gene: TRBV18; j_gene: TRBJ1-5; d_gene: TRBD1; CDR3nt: TGTGCCAGCTCACCAAGAGGGGGCTATGAGCCCCAGCATTTT; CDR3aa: CASSPRGGYEPQHF
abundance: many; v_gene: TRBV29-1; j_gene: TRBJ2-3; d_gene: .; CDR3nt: TGCAGCGTTGAAGTATCTCCTATGGGAGATACGCAGTATTTT; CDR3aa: CSVEVSPMGDTQYF
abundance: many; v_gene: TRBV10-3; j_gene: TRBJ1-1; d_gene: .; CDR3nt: TGTGCCATCAGCGCTCGGACCAACATGAACACTGAAGCTTTCTTT; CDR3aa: CAISARTNMNTEAFF
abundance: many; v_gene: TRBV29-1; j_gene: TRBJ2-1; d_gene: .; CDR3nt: TGCAGCGCCCTGACAGGTTCCTACAATGAGCAGTTCTTC; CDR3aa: CSALTGSYNEQFF
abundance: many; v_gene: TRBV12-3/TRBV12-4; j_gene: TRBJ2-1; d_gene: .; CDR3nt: TGTGCCAGCAGTTTATCCAAGGGCTACTACAATGAGCAGTTCTTC; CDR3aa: CASSLSKGYYNEQFF
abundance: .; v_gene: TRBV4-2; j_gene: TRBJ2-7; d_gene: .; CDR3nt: TGTGCCAGCAGCCAAGACGTTCCCGGGACGCAGAGGTACGAGCAGTACTTC; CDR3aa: CASSQDVPGTQRYEQYF
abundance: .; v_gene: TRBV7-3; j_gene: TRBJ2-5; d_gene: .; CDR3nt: TGTGCCAGCAGCCCTTGGGGGTCCAGCCAAGAGACCCAGTACTTC; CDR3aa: CASSPWGSSQETQYF
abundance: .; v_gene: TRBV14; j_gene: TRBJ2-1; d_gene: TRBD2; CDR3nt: TGTGCCAGCAGCCCAACTAGCGGGAGTGGGTACAATGAGCAGTTCTTC; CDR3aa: CASSPTSGSGYNEQFF
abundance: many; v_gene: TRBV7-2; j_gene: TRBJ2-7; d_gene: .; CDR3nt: TGTGCCAGCAGCTTATTCGTGGGCTACGAGCAGTACTTC; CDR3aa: CASSLFVGYEQYF